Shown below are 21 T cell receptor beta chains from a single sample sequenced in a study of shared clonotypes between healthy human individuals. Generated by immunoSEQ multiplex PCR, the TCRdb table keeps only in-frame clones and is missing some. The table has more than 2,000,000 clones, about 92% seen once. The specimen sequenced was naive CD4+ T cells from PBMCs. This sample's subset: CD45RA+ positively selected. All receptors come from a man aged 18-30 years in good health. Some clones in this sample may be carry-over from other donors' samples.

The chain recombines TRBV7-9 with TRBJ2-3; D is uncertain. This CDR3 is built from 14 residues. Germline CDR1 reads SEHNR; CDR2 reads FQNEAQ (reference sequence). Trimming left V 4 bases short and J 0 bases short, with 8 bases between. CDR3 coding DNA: TGTGCCAGCAGCTCCGCCCCGAGCACAGATACGCAGTATTTT. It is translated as CASSSAPSTDTQYF.

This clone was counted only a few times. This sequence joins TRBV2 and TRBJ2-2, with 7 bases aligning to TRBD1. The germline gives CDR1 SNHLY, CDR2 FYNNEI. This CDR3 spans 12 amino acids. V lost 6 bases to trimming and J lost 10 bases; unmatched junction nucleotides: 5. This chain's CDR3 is CASRRGQQELFF. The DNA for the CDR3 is TGTGCCAGCAGACGGGGACAGCAGGAGCTGTTTTTT. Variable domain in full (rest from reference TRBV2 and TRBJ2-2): EPEVTQTPSHQVTQMGQEVILRCVPISNHLYFYWYRQILGQKVEFLVSFYNNEISEKSEIFDDQFSVERPDGSNFTLKIRSTKLEDSAMYFCASRRGQQELFFGEGSRLTVL.

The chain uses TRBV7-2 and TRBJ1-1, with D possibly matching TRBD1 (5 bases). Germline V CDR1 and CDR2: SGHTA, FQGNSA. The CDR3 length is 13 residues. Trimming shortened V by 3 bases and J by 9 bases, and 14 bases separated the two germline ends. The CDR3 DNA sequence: TGTGCCAGCAGCTTGGGTAGGGACGTTAAAGCTTTCTTT. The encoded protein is CASSLGRDVKAFF.

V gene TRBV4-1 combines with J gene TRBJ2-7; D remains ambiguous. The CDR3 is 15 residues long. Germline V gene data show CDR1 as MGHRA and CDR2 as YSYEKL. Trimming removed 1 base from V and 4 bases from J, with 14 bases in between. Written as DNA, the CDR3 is TGCGCCAGCAGCCAAGCAGCGCGGAACGCTTACGAGCAGTACTTC. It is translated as CASSQAARNAYEQYF.

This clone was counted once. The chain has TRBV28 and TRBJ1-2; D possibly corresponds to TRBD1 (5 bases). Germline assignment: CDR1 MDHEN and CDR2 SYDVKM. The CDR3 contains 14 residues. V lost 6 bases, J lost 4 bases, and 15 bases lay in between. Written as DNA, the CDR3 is TGTGCCAGCAGCGGTGGGGCAGCGAGCTATGGCTACACCTTC. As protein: CASSGGAASYGYTF.

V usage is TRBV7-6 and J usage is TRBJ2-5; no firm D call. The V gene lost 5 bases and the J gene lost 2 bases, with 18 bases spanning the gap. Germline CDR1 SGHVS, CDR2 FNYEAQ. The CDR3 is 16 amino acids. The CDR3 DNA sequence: TGTGCCAGCAGCCAGAGTTTGCGTCAAACGCAAGAGACCCAGTACTTC. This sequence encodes CASSQSLRQTQETQYF.

DNA of the CDR3: TGTGCCAGCCTTTGGACTAGCGGGAGAGATACGCAGTATTTT. Protein product: CASLWTSGRDTQYF. The chain has TRBV2 and TRBJ2-3; 13 bases are shared with TRBD2. This CDR3 region has 14 residues. CDR1 SNHLY and CDR2 FYNNEI come from the germline V gene. V lost 8 bases to trimming and J lost 5 bases; unmatched junction nucleotides: 4. Filled out from reference TRBV2 and TRBJ2-3, the complete variable domain reads EPEVTQTPSHQVTQMGQEVILRCVPISNHLYFYWYRQILGQKVEFLVSFYNNEISEKSEIFDDQFSVERPDGSNFTLKIRSTKLEDSAMYFCASLWTSGRDTQYFGPGTRLTVL.

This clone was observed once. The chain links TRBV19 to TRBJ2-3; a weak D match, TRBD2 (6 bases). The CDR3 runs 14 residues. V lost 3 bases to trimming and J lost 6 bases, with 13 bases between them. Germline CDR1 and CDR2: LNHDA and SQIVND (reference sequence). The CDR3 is CASSIYWRADTQYF. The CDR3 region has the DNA TGTGCCAGTAGTATCTATTGGAGGGCGGATACGCAGTATTTT. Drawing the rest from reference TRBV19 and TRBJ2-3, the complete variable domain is DGGITQSPKYLFRKEGQNVTLSCEQNLNHDAMYWYRQDPGQGLRLIYYSQIVNDFQKGDIAEGYSVSREKKESFPLTVTSAQKNPTAFYLCASSIYWRADTQYFGPGTRLTVL.

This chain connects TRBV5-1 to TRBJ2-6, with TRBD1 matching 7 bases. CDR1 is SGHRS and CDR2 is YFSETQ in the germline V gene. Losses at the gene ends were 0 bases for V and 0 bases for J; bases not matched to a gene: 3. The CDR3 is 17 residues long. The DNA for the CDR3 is TGCGCCAGCAGCTTGGAGCCAGGGGGCTCTGGGGCCAACGTCCTGACTTTC. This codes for CASSLEPGGSGANVLTF.

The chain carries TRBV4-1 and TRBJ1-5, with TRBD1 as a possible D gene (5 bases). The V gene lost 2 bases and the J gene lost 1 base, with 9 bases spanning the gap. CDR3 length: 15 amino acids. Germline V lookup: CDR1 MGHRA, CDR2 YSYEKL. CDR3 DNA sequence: TGCGCCAGCAGCCAACACCGGGACAGCAATCAGCCCCAGCATTTT. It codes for CASSQHRDSNQPQHF.

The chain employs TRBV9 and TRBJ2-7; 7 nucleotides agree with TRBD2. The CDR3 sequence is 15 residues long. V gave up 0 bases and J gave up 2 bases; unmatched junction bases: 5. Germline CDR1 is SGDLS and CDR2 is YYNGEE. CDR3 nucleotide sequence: TGTGCCAGCAGCGTAGGGGCTAGCGGACCCTACGAGCAGTACTTC. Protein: CASSVGASGPYEQYF.

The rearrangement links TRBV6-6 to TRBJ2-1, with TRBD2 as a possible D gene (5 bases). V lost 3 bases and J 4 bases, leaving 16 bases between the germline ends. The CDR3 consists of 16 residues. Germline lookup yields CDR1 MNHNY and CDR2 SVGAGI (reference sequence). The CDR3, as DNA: TGTGCCAGCAGTTATCACGACCCACGACTATACAATGAGCAGTTCTTC. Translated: CASSYHDPRLYNEQFF.

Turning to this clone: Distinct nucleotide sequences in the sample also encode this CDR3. The CDR3 here is CASSLRTANTGELFF. DNA for the CDR3: TGTGCCAGCAGCCTGCGGACAGCGAACACCGGGGAGCTGTTTTTT. The chain has TRBV5-4 and TRBJ2-2; the D gene is possibly TRBD1 (6 bases). The germline gives CDR1 SGHNT, CDR2 YYREEE (reference sequence). V was clipped by 4 bases and J by 0 bases, with 10 bases between them. The CDR3 consists of 15 residues.

CDR3 residues: CASSLVSRNTEAFF. As DNA, the CDR3 is TGTGCCAGCAGCTTGGTATCCCGCAACACTGAAGCTTTCTTT. The chain has TRBV5-8 and TRBJ1-1; D gene uncertain. V shed 0 bases and J shed 2 bases, with 8 bases lying between them. CDR3 length equals 14 residues. Germline CDR1 SGHTS, CDR2 YDEGEE.

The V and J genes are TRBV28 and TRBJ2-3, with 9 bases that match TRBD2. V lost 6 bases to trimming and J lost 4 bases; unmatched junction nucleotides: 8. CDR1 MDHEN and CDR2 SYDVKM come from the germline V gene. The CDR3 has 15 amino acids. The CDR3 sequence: CASRSYSGRSDTQYF. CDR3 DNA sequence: TGTGCCAGCAGATCCTACAGCGGGAGGTCAGATACGCAGTATTTT.

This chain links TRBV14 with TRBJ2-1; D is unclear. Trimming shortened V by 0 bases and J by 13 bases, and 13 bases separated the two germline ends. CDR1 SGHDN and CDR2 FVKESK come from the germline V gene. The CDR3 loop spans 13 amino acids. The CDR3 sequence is CASSQDRTTTQFF. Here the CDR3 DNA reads TGTGCCAGCAGCCAAGATAGAACAACGACACAGTTCTTC.

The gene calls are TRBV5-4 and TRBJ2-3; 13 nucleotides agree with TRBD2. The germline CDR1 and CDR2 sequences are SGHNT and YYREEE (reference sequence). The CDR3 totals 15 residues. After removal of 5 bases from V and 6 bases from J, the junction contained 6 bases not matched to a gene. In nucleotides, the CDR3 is TGTGCCAGCAGTCGGACTAGCGGGAGACCTGATACGCAGTATTTT. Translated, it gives CASSRTSGRPDTQYF.

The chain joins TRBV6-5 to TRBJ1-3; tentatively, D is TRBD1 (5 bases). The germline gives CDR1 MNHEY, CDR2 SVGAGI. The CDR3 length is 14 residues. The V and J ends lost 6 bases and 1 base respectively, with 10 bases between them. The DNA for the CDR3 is TGTGCCAGCAGCAGGGATCTATCTGGAAACACCATATATTTT. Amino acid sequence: CASSRDLSGNTIYF.

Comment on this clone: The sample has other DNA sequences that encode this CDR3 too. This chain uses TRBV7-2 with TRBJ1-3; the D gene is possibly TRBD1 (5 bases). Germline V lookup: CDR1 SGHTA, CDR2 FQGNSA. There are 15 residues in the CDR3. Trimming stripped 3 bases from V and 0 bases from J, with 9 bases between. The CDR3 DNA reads TGTGCCAGCAGCTTGGGGGGAAGCTCTGGAAACACCATATATTTT. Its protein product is CASSLGGSSGNTIYF.

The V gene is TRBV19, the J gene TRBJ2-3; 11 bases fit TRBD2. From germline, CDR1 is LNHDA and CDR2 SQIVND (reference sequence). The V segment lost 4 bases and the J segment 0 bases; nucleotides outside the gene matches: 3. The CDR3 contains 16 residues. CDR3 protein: CASSKIAGGSTDTQYF. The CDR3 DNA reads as TGTGCCAGTAGTAAAATAGCGGGAGGGAGCACAGATACGCAGTATTTT.

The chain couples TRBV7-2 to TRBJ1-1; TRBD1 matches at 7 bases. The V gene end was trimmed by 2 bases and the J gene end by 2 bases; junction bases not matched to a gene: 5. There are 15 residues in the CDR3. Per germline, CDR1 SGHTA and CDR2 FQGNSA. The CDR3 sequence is CASSLKTGTNTEAFF. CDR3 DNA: TGTGCCAGCAGCTTAAAGACAGGGACTAACACTGAAGCTTTCTTT.